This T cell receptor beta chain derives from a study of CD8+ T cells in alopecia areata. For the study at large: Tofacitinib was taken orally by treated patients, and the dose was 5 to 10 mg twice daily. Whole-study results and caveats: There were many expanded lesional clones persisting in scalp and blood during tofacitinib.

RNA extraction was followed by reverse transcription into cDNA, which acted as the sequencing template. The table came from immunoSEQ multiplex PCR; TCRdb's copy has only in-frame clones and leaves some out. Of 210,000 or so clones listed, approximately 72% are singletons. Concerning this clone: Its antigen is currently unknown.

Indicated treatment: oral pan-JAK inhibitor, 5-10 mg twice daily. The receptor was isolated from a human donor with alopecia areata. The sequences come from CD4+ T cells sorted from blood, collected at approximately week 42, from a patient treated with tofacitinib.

The CDR3 region has the DNA TGTGCCAGCAGCACGGATCAGCCCCAGCATTTT. It is translated as CASSTDQPQHF. V gene TRBV6-1 combines with J gene TRBJ1-5; D unresolved. Germline CDR1 and CDR2: MNHNS and SASEGT. CDR3 size: 11 residues. Trimming removed 6 bases from V and 5 bases from J, with 5 bases in between.